This T cell receptor (beta chain) was sequenced for a study of T cell repertoires in cytomegalovirus infection. The overall study: The authors used CMV epitopes that were HLA-C-restricted (recently identified) and HLA-B-restricted (well studied). Study-level results: CMV-specific TCR beta clonotypes restricted by HLA-C dominated the ex vivo response.

Germline CDR1 SGHRS, CDR2 YFSETQ. V was shortened by 2 bases and J by 2 bases, with 12 bases between the two germline ends. The CDR3 contains 15 residues. Worth noting for this clonotype: Its antigen is not identified.

TCRdb ran MiXCR on the reads and lists one entry per CDR3 protein. The profile covers hundreds of thousands of distinct CDR3 sequences, with about 33% appearing a single time and roughly 20% taken by the ten largest. The clonotype comes from a human donor in good health (CMV status not recorded). Some clones in this sample may be carry-over from other donors' samples. The source material was cultured PBMCs, sampled from culture after CMV antigen stimulation. V usage is TRBV5-1 and J usage is TRBJ2-3, with D uncertain. CDR3 amino acids: CASSFSPSSTDTQYF. CDR3 coding DNA: TGCGCCAGCAGCTTCAGCCCGAGCTCCACAGATACGCAGTATTTT.